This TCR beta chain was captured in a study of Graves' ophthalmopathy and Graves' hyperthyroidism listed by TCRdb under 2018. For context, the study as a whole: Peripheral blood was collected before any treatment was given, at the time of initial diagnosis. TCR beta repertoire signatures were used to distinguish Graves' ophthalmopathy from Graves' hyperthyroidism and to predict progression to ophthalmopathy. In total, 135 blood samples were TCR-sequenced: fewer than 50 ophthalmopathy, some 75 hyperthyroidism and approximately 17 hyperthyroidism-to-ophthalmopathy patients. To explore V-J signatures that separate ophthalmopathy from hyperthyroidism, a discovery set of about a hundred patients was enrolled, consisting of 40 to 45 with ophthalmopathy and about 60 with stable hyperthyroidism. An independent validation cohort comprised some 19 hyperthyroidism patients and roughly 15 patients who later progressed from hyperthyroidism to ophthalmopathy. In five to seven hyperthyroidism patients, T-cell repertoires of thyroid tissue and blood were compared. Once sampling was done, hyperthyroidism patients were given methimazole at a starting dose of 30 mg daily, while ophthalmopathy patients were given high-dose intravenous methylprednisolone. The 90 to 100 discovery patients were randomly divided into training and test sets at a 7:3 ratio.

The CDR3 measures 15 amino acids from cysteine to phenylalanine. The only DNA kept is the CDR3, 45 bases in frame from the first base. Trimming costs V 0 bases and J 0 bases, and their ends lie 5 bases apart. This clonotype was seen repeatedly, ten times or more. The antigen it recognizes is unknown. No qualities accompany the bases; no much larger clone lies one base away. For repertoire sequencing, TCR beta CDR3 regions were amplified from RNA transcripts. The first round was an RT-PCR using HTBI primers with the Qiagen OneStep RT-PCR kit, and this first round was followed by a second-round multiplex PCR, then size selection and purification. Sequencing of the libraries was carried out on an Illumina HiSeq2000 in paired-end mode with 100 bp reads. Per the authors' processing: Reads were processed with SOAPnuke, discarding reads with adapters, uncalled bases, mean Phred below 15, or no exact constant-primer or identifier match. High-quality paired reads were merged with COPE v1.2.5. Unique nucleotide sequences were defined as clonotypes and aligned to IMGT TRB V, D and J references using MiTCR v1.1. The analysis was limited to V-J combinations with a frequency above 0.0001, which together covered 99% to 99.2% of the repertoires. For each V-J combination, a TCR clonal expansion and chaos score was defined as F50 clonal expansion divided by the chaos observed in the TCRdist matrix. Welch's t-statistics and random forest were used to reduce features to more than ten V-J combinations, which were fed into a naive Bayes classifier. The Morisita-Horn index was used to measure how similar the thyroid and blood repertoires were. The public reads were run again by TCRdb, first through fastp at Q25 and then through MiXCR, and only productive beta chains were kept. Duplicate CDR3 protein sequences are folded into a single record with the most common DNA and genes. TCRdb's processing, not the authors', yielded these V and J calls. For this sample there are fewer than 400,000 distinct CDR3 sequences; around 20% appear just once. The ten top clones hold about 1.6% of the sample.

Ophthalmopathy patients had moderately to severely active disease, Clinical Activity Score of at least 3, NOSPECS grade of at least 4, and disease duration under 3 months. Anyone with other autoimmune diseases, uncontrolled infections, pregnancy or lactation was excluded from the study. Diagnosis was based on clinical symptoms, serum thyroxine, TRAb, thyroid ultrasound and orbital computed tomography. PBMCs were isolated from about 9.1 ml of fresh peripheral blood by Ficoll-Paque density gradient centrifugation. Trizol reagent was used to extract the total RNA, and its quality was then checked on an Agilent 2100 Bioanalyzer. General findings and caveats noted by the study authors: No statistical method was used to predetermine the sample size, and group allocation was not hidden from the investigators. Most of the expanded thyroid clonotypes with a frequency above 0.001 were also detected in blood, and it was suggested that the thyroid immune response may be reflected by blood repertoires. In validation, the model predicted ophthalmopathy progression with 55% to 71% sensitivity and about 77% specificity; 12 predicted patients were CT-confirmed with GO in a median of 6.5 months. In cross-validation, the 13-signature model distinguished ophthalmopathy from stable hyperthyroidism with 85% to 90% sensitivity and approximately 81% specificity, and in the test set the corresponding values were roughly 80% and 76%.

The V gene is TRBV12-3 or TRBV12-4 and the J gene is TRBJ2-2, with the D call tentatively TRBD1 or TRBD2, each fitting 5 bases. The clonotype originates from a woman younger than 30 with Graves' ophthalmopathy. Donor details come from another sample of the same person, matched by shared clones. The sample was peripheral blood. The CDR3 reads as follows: CASSLAGANTGELFF. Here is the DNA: TGTGCCAGCAGTTTAGCGGGGGCGAACACCGGGGAGCTGTTTTTT.